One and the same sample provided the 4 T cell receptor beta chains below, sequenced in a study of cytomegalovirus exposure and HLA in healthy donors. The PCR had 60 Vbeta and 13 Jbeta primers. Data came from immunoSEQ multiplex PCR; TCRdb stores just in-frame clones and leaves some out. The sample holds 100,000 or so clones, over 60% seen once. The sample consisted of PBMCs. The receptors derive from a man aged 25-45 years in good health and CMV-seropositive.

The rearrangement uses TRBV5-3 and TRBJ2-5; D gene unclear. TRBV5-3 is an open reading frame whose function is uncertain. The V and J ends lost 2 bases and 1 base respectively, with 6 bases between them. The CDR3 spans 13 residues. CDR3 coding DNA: TGTGCCAGAAGCTTAGTCAGCCAAGAGACCCAGTACTTC. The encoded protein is CARSLVSQETQYF.

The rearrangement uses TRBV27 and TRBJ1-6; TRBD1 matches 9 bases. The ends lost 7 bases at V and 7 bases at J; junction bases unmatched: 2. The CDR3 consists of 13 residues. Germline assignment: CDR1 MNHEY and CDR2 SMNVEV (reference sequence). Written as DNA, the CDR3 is TGTGCCAGCACCGACAGGGGGAATTCACCCCTCCACTTT. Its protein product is CASTDRGNSPLHF.

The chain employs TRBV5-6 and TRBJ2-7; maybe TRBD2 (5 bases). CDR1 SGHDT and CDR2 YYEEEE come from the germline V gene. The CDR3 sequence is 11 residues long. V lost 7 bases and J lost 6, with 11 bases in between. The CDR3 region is CASGLSGEQYF. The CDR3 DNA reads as TGTGCCAGCGGCCTGAGCGGCGAGCAGTACTTC.

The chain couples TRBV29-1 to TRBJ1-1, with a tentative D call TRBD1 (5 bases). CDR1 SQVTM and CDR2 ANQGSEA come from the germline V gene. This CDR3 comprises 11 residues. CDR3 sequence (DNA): TGCAGTGGGGGGGAGTGGACTGAAGCTTTCTTT. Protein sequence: CSGGEWTEAFF.